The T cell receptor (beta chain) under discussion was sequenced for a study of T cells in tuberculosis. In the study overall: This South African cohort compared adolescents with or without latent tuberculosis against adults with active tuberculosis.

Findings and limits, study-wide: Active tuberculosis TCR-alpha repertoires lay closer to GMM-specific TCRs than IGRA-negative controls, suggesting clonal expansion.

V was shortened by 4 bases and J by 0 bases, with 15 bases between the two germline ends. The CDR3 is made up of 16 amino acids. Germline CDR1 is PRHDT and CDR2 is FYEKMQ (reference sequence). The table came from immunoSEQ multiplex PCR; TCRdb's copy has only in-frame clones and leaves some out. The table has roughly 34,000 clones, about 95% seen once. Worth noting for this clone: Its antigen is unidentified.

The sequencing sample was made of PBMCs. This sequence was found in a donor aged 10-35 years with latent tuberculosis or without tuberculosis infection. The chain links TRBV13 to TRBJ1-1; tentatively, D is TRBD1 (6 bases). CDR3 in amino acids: CASSSGHTMMNTEAFF. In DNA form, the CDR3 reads TGTGCCAGCAGCTCGGGACACACTATGATGAACACTGAAGCTTTCTTT.